Below are 14 T cell receptor beta chains sequenced from a single sample in a study of shared clonotypes between healthy human individuals (dated by TCRdb to 2020 to 2022). Library preparation employed the immunoSEQ multiplex PCR assay. Held by TCRdb, this immuneACCESS table contains in-frame sequences only and omits some clones. Under half of the omission traces to an unresolved V gene where checked; the cause of the rest is unknown. Recorded for this sample are roughly 1,000,000 clones; about 80% of them occurred a single time. The top ten hold 0.55% to 0.7% of the sample. Sequencing was carried out using memory CD4+ T cells from PBMCs. The cell subset or site label of this sample denotes: CD45RA-negative fraction. These TCRs come from a man aged 18 to 35 in good health. Some clones in this sample may be carry-over from other donors' samples.

Of note for this clone: This probably arose from a read error, given a far larger clone one base away. The chain combines TRBV29-1 with TRBJ1-1; D not resolved. Trimming removed 4 bases from V and 4 bases from J, with 16 bases in between. The CDR3 runs 14 residues. CDR1 is SQVTM and CDR2 is ANQGSEA in the germline V gene. Here the CDR3 reads CSVVPGSDFTEAFF. CDR3 in DNA: TGCAGCGTTGTACCGGGGAGCGATTTCACTGAAGCTTTCTTT.

V and J are TRBV5-6 and TRBJ1-2, with D hard to call. This CDR3 has 13 residues. Germline V gives CDR1 SGHDT, CDR2 YYEEEE. Trimming removed 1 base from V and 8 bases from J, with 12 bases in between. For the CDR3, the DNA is TGTGCCAGCAGCTTGATCGGGGAAAACGGCTACACCTTC. Protein sequence: CASSLIGENGYTF.

Regarding this clone: The same CDR3 can be traced to other DNA sequences in this sample. The chain has TRBV18 and TRBJ2-7, with D possibly being TRBD1 (6 bases). Between the trimmed V and J ends, which lost 5 bases and 2 bases, there was a span of 13 bases. CDR3 size: 14 residues. From germline, CDR1 is KGHSH and CDR2 LQKENI. The CDR3 protein is CASSEQGAPYEQYF. In DNA form, the CDR3 reads TGTGCCAGCTCAGAACAGGGTGCCCCCTACGAGCAGTACTTC.

This clone came up a few times. This chain joins TRBV5-5 and TRBJ1-1; tentative D call: TRBD1 (5 bases). CDR3 size: 14 residues. Germline V gene data show CDR1 as SGHKS and CDR2 as YYEKEE (reference sequence). Trimming took 2 bases from V and 7 from J, leaving 15 bases between them. Here the CDR3 DNA reads TGTGCCAGCAGCTTTCCGGGGAGAGGGGATGAAGCTTTCTTT. Protein product: CASSFPGRGDEAFF.

The chain carries TRBV4-2 and TRBJ2-2; 14 bases fit TRBD2. The CDR3 is made up of 18 amino acids. Germline V gives CDR1 LGHNA, CDR2 YNFKEQ. V shed 3 bases, J shed 5 bases, and the junction held 8 bases outside the gene matches. The CDR3 coding sequence is TGTGCCAGCAGCCAGGCGACTAGCGGGAGGGCGAGGACCGGGGAGCTGTTTTTT. It codes for CASSQATSGRARTGELFF.

This clone was counted only a few times. The rearrangement uses TRBV2 and TRBJ2-4; TRBD1 matches at 11 bases. The CDR3 is made up of 14 amino acids. Germline V gene lookup returns CDR1 SNHLY and CDR2 FYNNEI. With 7 bases clipped from V and 8 bases from J, the junction kept 7 bases outside the gene matches. This CDR3 reads CASNTGTGGDIQYF. In DNA form, the CDR3 reads TGTGCCAGCAATACCGGGACAGGGGGGGACATTCAGTACTTC. The complete variable domain, with remaining parts taken from reference TRBV2 and TRBJ2-4, reads EPEVTQTPSHQVTQMGQEVILRCVPISNHLYFYWYRQILGQKVEFLVSFYNNEISEKSEIFDDQFSVERPDGSNFTLKIRSTKLEDSAMYFCASNTGTGGDIQYFGAGTRLSVL.

The chain carries TRBV6-5 and TRBJ2-1, with 10 bases that match TRBD1. CDR3 size: 15 residues. Germline V lookup: CDR1 MNHEY, CDR2 SVGAGI. V lost 2 bases to trimming and J lost 7 bases; unmatched junction nucleotides: 5. Here the CDR3 reads CASSYGTGEWNEQFF. The CDR3 bases are TGTGCCAGCAGTTACGGGACAGGGGAGTGGAATGAGCAGTTCTTC.

The chain has TRBV4-1 and TRBJ2-5, with 9 bases fitting TRBD1. CDR3 size: 16 residues. Germline CDR1 reads MGHRA; CDR2 reads YSYEKL. Losses at the gene ends were 0 bases for V and 5 bases for J; bases not matched to a gene: 7. CDR3 residues: CASSQDITGGAETQYF. The CDR3 bases are TGCGCCAGCAGCCAAGATATAACAGGGGGCGCGGAGACCCAGTACTTC.

This chain connects TRBV7-7 to TRBJ1-3, with D possibly TRBD1 on 5 matching bases. V was trimmed by 0 bases and J by 0 bases, leaving 6 bases between them. The CDR3 runs 15 residues. The germline CDR1 and CDR2 sequences are SSHAT and FNYEAQ (reference sequence). DNA for the CDR3: TGTGCCAGCAGCTTAGCAGGGGACTCTGGAAACACCATATATTTT. The encoded protein is CASSLAGDSGNTIYF.

This clone was detected once. The rearrangement joins TRBV5-1 to TRBJ2-7; TRBD1 might be the D (5 bases). Germline loops: CDR1 SGHRS, CDR2 YFSETQ. The V and J ends lost 0 bases and 5 bases respectively, with 12 bases between them. This CDR3 has 14 residues. CDR3 sequence (DNA): TGCGCCAGCAGCTTGGTTCAGGGATCGCACGAGCAGTACTTC. It codes for CASSLVQGSHEQYF.

The rearrangement uses TRBV5-1 and TRBJ2-7; D not certain. The CDR3 extends over 14 amino acids. Germline V gene data show CDR1 as SGHRS and CDR2 as YFSETQ. With 1 base removed from V and 2 bases from J, the gap between germline ends came to 10 bases. In DNA, the CDR3 is TGCGCCAGCAGCTTGATCCCCGAGGCCTACGAGCAGTACTTC. It encodes CASSLIPEAYEQYF.

As concerns this clone: The same CDR3 also results from other DNA sequences found in this sample. The chain joins TRBV11-3 to TRBJ2-5, with 7 bases matching TRBD2. The CDR3 runs to 14 residues. Germline V CDR1 and CDR2: SGHNT, YENEEA. The V gene end was trimmed by 1 base and the J gene end by 4 bases; junction bases not matched to a gene: 3. Written as DNA, the CDR3 is TGTGCCAGCAGCTTAGGTTCGGGAGGAGAGACCCAGTACTTC. Its translation: CASSLGSGGETQYF.

This clone was seen just once. The chain links TRBV18 to TRBJ2-1; the D is unclear. Per the germline V gene, CDR1 is KGHSH and CDR2 is LQKENI. The CDR3 spans 12 residues. Deletions cut 3 bases from V and 11 bases from J, with 11 bases between. The DNA for the CDR3 is TGTGCCAGCTCACCGGCTGGGTTGCAGCAGTTCTTC. It yields the protein CASSPAGLQQFF.

This chain connects TRBV6-1 to TRBJ1-5; D is uncertain. Germline-derived CDR1 and CDR2 are MNHNS and SASEGT. CDR3 length equals 12 residues. Trimming removed 2 bases at V and 7 bases at J, with 6 bases between. Here the CDR3 reads CASSEMGQPQHF. DNA for the CDR3: TGTGCCAGCAGTGAAATGGGCCAGCCCCAGCATTTT.